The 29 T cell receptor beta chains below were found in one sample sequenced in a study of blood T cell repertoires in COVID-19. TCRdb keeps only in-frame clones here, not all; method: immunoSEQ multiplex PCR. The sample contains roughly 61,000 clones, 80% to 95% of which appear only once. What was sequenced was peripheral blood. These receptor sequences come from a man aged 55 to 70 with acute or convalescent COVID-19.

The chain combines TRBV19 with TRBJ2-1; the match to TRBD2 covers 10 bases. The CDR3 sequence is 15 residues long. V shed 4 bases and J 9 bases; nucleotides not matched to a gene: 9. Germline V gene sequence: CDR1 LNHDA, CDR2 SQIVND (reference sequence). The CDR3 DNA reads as TGTGCCAGTAGTACCCTTAGCGGGAGGAAGGGTGAGCAGTTCTTC. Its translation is CASSTLSGRKGEQFF.

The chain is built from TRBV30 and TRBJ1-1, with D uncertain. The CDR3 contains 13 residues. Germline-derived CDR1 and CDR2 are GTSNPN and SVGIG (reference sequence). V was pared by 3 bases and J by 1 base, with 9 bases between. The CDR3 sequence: CAWSITENTEAFF. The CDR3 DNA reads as TGTGCCTGGAGCATTACAGAGAACACTGAAGCTTTCTTT.

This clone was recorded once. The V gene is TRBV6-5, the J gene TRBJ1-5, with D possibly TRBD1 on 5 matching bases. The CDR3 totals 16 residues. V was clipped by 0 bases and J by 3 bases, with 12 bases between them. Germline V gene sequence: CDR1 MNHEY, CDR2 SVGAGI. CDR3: CASSYSVQGTNQPQHF. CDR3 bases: TGTGCCAGCAGTTACTCGGTGCAGGGTACCAATCAGCCCCAGCATTTT.

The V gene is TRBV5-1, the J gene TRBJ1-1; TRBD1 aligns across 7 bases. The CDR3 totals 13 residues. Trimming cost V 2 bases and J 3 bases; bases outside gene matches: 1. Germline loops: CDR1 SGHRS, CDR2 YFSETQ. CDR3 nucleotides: TGCGCCAGCAGCTTCACAGGGGACACTGAAGCTTTCTTT. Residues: CASSFTGDTEAFF.

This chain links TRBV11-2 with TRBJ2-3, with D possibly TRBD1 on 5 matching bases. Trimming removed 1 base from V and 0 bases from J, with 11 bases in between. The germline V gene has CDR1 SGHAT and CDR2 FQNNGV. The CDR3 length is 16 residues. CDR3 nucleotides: TGTGCCAGCAGCTTAGTGACAGCGACTAGCACAGATACGCAGTATTTT. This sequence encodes CASSLVTATSTDTQYF.

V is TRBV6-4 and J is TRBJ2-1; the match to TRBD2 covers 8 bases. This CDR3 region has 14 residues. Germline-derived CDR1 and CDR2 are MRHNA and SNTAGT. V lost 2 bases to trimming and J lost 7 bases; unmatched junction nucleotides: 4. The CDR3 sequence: CASSDAGGVNEQFF. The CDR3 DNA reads TGTGCCAGCAGTGACGCGGGAGGTGTGAATGAGCAGTTCTTC.

The chain's CDR3 is CASSLIEGMFEKLFF. The CDR3 region has the DNA TGTGCCAGCAGTTTGATTGAGGGAATGTTTGAAAAACTGTTTTTT. The chain employs TRBV27 and TRBJ1-4; D is ambiguous. This CDR3 is 15 amino acids long. CDR1 and CDR2 from the germline V gene are MNHEY and SMNVEV (reference sequence). The V end lost 3 bases, the J end lost 7 bases, and 15 bases lay between the germline ends.

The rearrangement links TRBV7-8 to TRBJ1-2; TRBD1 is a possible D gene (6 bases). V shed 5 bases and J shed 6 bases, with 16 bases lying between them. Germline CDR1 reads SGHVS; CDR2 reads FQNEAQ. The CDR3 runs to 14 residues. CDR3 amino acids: CASSRPGDRDGYTF. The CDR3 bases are TGTGCCAGCAGCCGGCCAGGGGATAGAGATGGCTACACCTTC.

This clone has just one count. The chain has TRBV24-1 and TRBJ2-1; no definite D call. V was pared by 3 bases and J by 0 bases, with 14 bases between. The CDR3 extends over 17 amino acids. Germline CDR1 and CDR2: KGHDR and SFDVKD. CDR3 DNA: TGTGCCACCAGTGATCCCAAATACGGTAGCTCCTACAATGAGCAGTTCTTC. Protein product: CATSDPKYGSSYNEQFF.

The CDR3 coding sequence is TGTGCCACCAGCAGAGACCGGTACTCTGGAAACACCATATATTTT. Encoded protein: CATSRDRYSGNTIYF. The genes are TRBV15 and TRBJ1-3; D is unresolved. CDR3 length: 15 residues. Germline CDR1 and CDR2: LNHNV and YYDKDF (reference sequence). The ends were cut back, 0 bases at V and 0 bases at J, with 6 bases in the middle.

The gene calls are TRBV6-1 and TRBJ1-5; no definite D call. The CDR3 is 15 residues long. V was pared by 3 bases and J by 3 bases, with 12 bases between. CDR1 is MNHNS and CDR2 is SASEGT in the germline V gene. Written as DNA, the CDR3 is TGTGCCAGCAGTGAGCTACCCAGCGCCAATCAGCCCCAGCATTTT. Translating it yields CASSELPSANQPQHF.

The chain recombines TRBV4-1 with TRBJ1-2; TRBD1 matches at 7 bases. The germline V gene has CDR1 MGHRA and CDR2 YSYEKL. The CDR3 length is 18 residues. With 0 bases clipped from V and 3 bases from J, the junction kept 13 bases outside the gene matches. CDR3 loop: CASSQDHTTGRRDYGYTF. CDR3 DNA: TGCGCCAGCAGCCAAGATCACACGACAGGGAGGCGCGACTATGGCTACACCTTC.

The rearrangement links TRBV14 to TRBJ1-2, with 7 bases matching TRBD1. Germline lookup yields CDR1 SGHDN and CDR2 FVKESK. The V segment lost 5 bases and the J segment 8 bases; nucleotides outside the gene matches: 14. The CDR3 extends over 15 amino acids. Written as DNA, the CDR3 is TGTGCCAGCAGCTCCCGGACAGGCCGCGGGGGGGGCTACACCTTC. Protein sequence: CASSSRTGRGGGYTF. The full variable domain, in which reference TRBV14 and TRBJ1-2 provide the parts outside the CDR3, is EAGVTQFPSHSVIEKGQTVTLRCDPISGHDNLYWYRRVMGKEIKFLLHFVKESKQDESGMPNNRFLAERTGGTYSTLKVQPAELEDSGVYFCASSSRTGRGGGYTFGSGTRLTVV.

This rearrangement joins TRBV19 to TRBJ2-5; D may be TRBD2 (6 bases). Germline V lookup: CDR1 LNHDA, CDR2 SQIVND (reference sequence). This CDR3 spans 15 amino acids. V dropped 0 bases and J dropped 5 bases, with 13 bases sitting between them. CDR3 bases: TGTGCCAGTAGTATAGATCCCACTAGCCATGAGACCCAGTACTTC. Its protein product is CASSIDPTSHETQYF. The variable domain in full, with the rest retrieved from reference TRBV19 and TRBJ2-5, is DGGITQSPKYLFRKEGQNVTLSCEQNLNHDAMYWYRQDPGQGLRLIYYSQIVNDFQKGDIAEGYSVSREKKESFPLTVTSAQKNPTAFYLCASSIDPTSHETQYFGPGTRLLVL.

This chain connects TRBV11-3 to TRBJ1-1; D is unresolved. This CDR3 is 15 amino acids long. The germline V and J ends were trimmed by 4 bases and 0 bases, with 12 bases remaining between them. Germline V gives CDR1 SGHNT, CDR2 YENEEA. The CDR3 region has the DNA TGTGCCAGCAGCTCCAAAGGCGGGGTGAACACTGAAGCTTTCTTT. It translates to CASSSKGGVNTEAFF.

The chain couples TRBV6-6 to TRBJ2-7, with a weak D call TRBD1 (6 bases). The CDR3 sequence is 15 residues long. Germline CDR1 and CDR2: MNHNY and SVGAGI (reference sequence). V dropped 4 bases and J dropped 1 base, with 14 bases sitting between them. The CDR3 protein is CASSSRQDISYEQYF. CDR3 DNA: TGTGCCAGCAGTTCCAGACAGGACATTTCCTACGAGCAGTACTTC.

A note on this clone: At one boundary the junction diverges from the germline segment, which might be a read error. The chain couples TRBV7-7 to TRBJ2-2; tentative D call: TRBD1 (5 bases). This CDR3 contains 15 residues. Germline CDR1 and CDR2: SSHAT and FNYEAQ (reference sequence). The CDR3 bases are TGTGCTAGCAGCTTGGGGCAGGGTAACACCGGGGAGCTGTTTTTT. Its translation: CASSLGQGNTGELFF.

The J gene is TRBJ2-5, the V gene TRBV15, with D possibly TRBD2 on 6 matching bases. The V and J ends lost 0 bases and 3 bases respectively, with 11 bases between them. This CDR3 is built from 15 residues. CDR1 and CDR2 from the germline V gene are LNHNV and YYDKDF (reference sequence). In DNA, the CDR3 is TGTGCCACCAGCAGAGATATCGGGGGAGAAGAGACCCAGTACTTC. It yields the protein CATSRDIGGEETQYF.

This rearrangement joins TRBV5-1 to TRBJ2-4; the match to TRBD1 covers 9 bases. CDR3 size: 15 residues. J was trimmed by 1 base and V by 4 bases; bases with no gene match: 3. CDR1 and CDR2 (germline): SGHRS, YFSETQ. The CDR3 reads CASSRDRAAKNIQYF. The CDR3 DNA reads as TGCGCCAGCAGCCGGGACAGGGCGGCCAAAAACATTCAGTACTTC. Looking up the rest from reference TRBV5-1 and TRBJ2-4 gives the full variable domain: KAGVTQTPRYLIKTRGQQVTLSCSPISGHRSVSWYQQTPGQGLQFLFEYFSETQRNKGNFPGRFSGRQFSNSRSEMNVSTLELGDSALYLCASSRDRAAKNIQYFGAGTRLSVL.

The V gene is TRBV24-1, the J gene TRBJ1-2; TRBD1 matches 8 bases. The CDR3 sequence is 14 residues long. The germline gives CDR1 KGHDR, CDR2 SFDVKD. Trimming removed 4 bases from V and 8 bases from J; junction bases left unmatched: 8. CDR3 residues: CATSDRGQVRGYTF. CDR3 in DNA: TGTGCCACCAGTGACCGGGGACAGGTCCGCGGCTACACCTTC.

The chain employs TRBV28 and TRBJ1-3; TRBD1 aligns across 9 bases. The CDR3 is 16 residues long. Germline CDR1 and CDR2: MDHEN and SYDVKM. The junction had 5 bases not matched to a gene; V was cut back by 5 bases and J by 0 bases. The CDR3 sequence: CASSTLTGGSGNTIYF. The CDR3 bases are TGTGCCAGCAGTACCTTGACAGGGGGCTCTGGAAACACCATATATTTT.

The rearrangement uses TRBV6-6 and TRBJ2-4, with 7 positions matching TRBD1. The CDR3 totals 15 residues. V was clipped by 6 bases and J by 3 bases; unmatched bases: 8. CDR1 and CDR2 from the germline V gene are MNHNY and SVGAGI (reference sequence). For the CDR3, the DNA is TGTGCCAGCAGGAAAGGGGGCGCGGGCAAAAACATTCAGTACTTC. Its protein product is CASRKGGAGKNIQYF.

CDR3 sequence (DNA): TGTGCCAGCAGTTTGACTAGCGGGAGGATCACCGGGGAGCTGTTTTTT. Translated: CASSLTSGRITGELFF. The chain couples TRBV27 to TRBJ2-2; TRBD2 agrees at 13 bases. With 3 bases clipped from V and 4 bases from J, the junction kept 2 bases outside the gene matches. Germline assignment: CDR1 MNHEY and CDR2 SMNVEV (reference sequence). The CDR3 runs to 16 residues.

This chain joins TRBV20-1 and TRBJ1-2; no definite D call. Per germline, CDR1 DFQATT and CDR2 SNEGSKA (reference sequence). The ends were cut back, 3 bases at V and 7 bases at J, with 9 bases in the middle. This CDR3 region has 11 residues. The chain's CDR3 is CSASWQIGYTF. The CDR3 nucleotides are TGCAGTGCTAGTTGGCAGATTGGCTACACCTTC.

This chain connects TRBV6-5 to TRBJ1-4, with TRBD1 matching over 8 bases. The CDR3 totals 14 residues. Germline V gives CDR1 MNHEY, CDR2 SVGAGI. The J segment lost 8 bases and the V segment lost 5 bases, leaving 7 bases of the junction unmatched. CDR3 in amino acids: CASSRTGQGEKLFF. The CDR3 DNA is TGTGCCAGCAGTAGGACAGGGCAGGGGGAAAAACTGTTTTTT.

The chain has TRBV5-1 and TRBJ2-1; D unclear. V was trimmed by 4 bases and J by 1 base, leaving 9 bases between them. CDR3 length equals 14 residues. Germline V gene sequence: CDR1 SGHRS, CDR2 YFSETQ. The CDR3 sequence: CASSPAGSYNEQFF. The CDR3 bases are TGCGCCAGCAGCCCCGCCGGTTCCTACAATGAGCAGTTCTTC.

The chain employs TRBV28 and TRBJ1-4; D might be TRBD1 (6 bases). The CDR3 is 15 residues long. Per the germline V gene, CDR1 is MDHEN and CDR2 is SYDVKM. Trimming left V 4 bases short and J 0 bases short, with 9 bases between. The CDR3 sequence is CASSSPGATNEKLFF. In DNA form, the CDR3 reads TGTGCCAGCAGTTCCCCAGGGGCAACTAATGAAAAACTGTTTTTT.

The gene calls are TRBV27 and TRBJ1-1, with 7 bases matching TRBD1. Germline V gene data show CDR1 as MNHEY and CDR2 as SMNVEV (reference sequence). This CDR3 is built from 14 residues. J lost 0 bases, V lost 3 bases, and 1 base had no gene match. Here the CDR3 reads CASSLGTVNTEAFF. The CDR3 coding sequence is TGTGCCAGCAGTTTGGGGACAGTGAACACTGAAGCTTTCTTT.

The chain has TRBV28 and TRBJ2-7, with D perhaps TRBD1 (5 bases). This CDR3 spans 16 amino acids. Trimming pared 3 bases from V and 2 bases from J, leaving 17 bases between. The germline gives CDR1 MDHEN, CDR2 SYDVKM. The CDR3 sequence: CASSFVLSGLTYEQYF. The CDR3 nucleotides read TGTGCCAGCAGTTTCGTTTTATCAGGGCTTACCTACGAGCAGTACTTC.